This T cell receptor beta chain was sequenced during a study of blood T cells in healthy people across ages. Study details: Template-switching capture recovered about one barcoded beta molecule per two T cells.

In this sample, this clonotype turned up a few times. Germline V gene data show CDR1 as LGHNA and CDR2 as YNFKEQ. Germline trimming cut 4 bases from V and 4 bases from J; bases unmatched to any gene: 12. The CDR3 has 18 residues. Next came a second PCR, run for about 6 to 12 cycles, which used a sample-barcoded 5' primer along with a J-beta primer mix. Every cDNA was tagged by a template-switch adaptor with 12 random nucleotides. TCRdb ran MiXCR on the 5' RACE reads and lists one entry per CDR3 protein. The table has more than 700,000 distinct CDR3 sequences, about half seen once. The sequence was collected from a man older than 75 in good health. The rearrangement joins TRBV4-2 to TRBJ2-7, with 14 positions matching TRBD2. Input material: blood. CDR3 sequence (DNA): TGTGCCAGCAGCCCCCCAGCCGGGACTAGCGGGAGAAAATACGAGCAGTACTTC. Protein product: CASSPPAGTSGRKYEQYF.